One sample yielded the 5 T cell receptor beta chains listed below, sequenced in a study of memory CD4+ T cells and cytomegalovirus serostatus. TCRdb's table, derived via immunoSEQ multiplex PCR, lists solely in-frame clones and lacks some. The table records about 56,000 clones, 82% of them present only once. The sort gate was single viable CD3+CD4+CD8-CD45RO+ cells for memory CD4+ T cells. The sample was memory CD4+ T cells from blood. Receptor source: an adult in good health and CMV-seronegative.

This clone occurred a few times. This chain links TRBV11-2 with TRBJ2-7, with D hard to call. Looked up from germline, CDR1 is SGHAT and CDR2 is FQNNGV. This CDR3 is 14 amino acids long. Trimming pared 1 base from V and 7 bases from J, leaving 14 bases between. CDR3 amino acids: CASSLADWLGEQYF. The CDR3 bases are TGTGCCAGCAGCTTAGCCGACTGGCTTGGGGAGCAGTACTTC.

The chain uses TRBV6-5 and TRBJ2-1; D gene uncertain. The CDR3 is 15 residues long. Between the trimmed V and J ends, which lost 6 bases and 3 bases, there was a span of 15 bases. Germline CDR1 reads MNHEY; CDR2 reads SVGAGI. The CDR3 DNA reads as TGTGCCAGCAGCTACACCCGGATCGGCTACAATGAGCAGTTCTTC. Translating gives CASSYTRIGYNEQFF.

The chain couples TRBV30 to TRBJ2-7; 10 bases are a match to TRBD1. V shed 3 bases, J shed 3 bases, and the junction held 11 bases outside the gene matches. The germline V gene encodes CDR1 GTSNPN and CDR2 SVGIG (reference sequence). This CDR3 is 16 amino acids long. DNA of the CDR3: TGTGCCTGGAGAGGGCTTAAGGACAGGGGGATCTACGAGCAGTACTTC. It translates to CAWRGLKDRGIYEQYF.

This sequence joins TRBV7-2 and TRBJ2-2; tentative D call: TRBD1 (5 bases). Germline V gives CDR1 SGHTA, CDR2 FQGNSA. Trimming removed 5 bases at V and 3 bases at J, with 7 bases between. The CDR3 is 13 residues long. CDR3 coding DNA: TGTGCCAGCAGCAGACAGTACACCGGGGAGCTGTTTTTT. Translating it yields CASSRQYTGELFF.

V and J are TRBV7-9 and TRBJ2-7; no firm D call. Germline V CDR1 and CDR2: SEHNR, FQNEAQ (reference sequence). The CDR3 extends over 13 amino acids. V was clipped by 4 bases and J by 1 base, with 8 bases between them. The CDR3 nucleotides are TGTGCCAGCAGCTCTCCCCGGTCCTACGAGCAGTACTTC. The encoded protein is CASSSPRSYEQYF.